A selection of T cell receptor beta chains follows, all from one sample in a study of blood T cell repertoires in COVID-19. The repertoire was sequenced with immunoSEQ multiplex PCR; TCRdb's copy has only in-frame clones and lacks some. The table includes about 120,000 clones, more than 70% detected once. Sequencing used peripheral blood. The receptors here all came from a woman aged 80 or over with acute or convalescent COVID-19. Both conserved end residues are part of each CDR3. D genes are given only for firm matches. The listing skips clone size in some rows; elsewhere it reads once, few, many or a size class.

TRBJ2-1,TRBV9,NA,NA,CASSVQPYLEGSGNEQFF,TGTGCCAGCAGCGTACAACCCTATTTGGAGGGCAGCGGGAATGAGCAGTTCTTC
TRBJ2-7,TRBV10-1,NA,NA,CASSYAQGYEQYF,TGCGCCAGCAGCTATGCACAGGGTTACGAGCAGTACTTC
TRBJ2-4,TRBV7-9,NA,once,CASSLDFTKNIQYF,TGTGCCAGCAGCTTAGATTTTACCAAAAACATTCAGTACTTC
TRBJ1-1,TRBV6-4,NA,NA,CASSDFQALNTEAFF,TGTGCCAGCAGTGACTTCCAAGCATTGAACACTGAAGCTTTCTTT
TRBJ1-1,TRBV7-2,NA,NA,CASSPRGGANTEAFF,TGTGCCAGCAGCCCAAGGGGGGGAGCGAACACTGAAGCTTTCTTT
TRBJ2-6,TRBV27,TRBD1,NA,CASSARQGKAGANVLTF,TGTGCCAGCAGTGCCCGACAGGGGAAGGCTGGGGCCAACGTCCTGACTTTC
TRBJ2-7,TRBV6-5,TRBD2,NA,CASSFLAGDSYEQYF,TGTGCCAGCAGTTTCCTAGCGGGTGACTCCTACGAGCAGTACTTC
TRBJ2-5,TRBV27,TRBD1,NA,CASSFLAGGQETQYF,TGTGCCAGCAGTTTCTTGGCAGGGGGACAAGAGACCCAGTACTTC
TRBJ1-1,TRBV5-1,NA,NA,CASSLEDSGNTEAFF,TGCGCCAGCAGCTTGGAGGACTCCGGGAACACTGAAGCTTTCTTT
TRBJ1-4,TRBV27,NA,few,CASSPQGYNEKLFF,TGTGCCAGCAGCCCACAGGGCTACAATGAAAAACTGTTTTTT
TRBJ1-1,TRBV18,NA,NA,CASSPLLLTGEVEAFF,TGTGCCAGCTCACCACTGTTATTGACAGGAGAGGTAGAGGCTTTCTTT
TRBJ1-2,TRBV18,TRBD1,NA,CASSPRDRVGGYTF,TGTGCCAGCTCACCACGCGACAGGGTGGGTGGCTACACCTTC
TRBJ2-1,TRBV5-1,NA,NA,CASRTGQDNEQFF,TGCGCCAGCAGAACAGGGCAGGACAATGAGCAGTTCTTC
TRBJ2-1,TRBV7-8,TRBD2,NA,CASSARGSGAANEQFF,TGTGCCAGCAGCGCCCGCGGTAGCGGGGCCGCAAATGAGCAGTTCTTC